This T cell receptor beta chain was recovered during a study of blood T cell dynamics during melanoma immunotherapy. Study results and limitations: Cell-free DNA CDR3 sequences most resembled the immune-effector CD8+ subset, which was also most clonal.

Time point: pre-treatment baseline. Blood was drawn before treatment and at week 3 after checkpoint blockade. Germline V gene data show CDR1 as MDHEN and CDR2 as SYDVKM. The CDR3 totals 16 residues. The V segment lost 6 bases and the J segment 8 bases; nucleotides outside the gene matches: 11. Regarding this clone: The antigen remains unidentified.

TCRdb keeps only in-frame clones here, not all; method: immunoSEQ multiplex PCR. The table has about 4,700 clones, 90% to 97% seen once; the top ten hold about 1.2%. This TCR was sampled from a human donor with melanoma. This chain connects TRBV28 to TRBJ2-1; 12 nucleotides match TRBD2. Sequencing used effector memory CD8+ T cells from blood, obtained from a patient treated with checkpoint blockade. The CDR3 nucleotides are TGTGCCAGCAGACGTAAGACTAGCGGGAGTATATATGAGCAGTTCTTC. It specifies CASRRKTSGSIYEQFF.